The 32 T cell receptor beta chains in this list originate from one sample, sequenced in a study of cytomegalovirus exposure and HLA in healthy donors. Primers included in the PCR were 60 Vbeta and 13 Jbeta primers. Some clones are missing from TCRdb's copy, which holds only in-frame ones; the method was immunoSEQ multiplex PCR. Of about 130,000 clones in the sample, about four fifths are singletons; the top ten hold about 4%. The specimen sequenced was PBMCs. Source of these receptors: a woman in her forties in good health and CMV-seronegative.

The chain links TRBV7-2 to TRBJ2-3, with unresolved D. This CDR3 has 14 residues. V lost 0 bases, J lost 1 base, and 5 bases lay in between. The germline V gene encodes CDR1 SGHTA and CDR2 FQGNSA. CDR3 loop: CASSLARGTDTQYF. The CDR3 DNA is TGTGCCAGCAGCTTAGCACGGGGCACAGATACGCAGTATTTT. Looking up the rest from reference TRBV7-2 and TRBJ2-3 gives the full variable domain: GAGVSQSPSNKVTEKGKDVELRCDPISGHTALYWYRQSLGQGLEFLIYFQGNSAPDKSGLPSDRFSAERTGGSVSTLTIQRTQQEDSAVYLCASSLARGTDTQYFGPGTRLTVL.

This clone was seen more than once but under ten times. A junction end diverges from the germline sequence, so it may reflect a read error. The chain carries TRBV5-1 and TRBJ2-7, with 9 positions matching TRBD1. Germline V gene data show CDR1 as SGHRS and CDR2 as YFSETQ. The CDR3 runs 11 residues. DNA for the CDR3: TGCGCCAGCAGCTTGGGGGACAGGGTTCACTTC. Its translation: CASSLGDRVHF.

The genes are TRBV21-1 and TRBJ1-1; the DNA was not compared with TRBD1, the D call given in the table. TRBV21-1 is given as a pseudogene. This CDR3 is 15 amino acids long. CDR3 in amino acids: CASSARQGMNTEAFF. CDR3 bases: TGTGCCAGCAGCGCTAGACAGGGTATGAACACTGAAGCTTTCTTT.

In this sample, this clone turned up once. DNA for the CDR3: TGTGCCAGCAGCCGCGGACAGGGCCCCACCTACGAGCAGTACTTC. It is translated as CASSRGQGPTYEQYF. The chain is built from TRBV7-6 and TRBJ2-5, with TRBD1 matching over 8 bases. TRBJ2-7 matches the DNA end more closely, so the J call is doubtful. The CDR3 contains 15 residues. Germline V gene lookup returns CDR1 SGHVS and CDR2 FNYEAQ.

This rearrangement joins TRBV7-9 to TRBJ1-2; TRBD1 is a possible D gene (6 bases). The CDR3 contains 15 residues. V dropped 5 bases and J dropped 4 bases, with 17 bases sitting between them. CDR1 is SEHNR, CDR2 FQNEAQ, per germline (reference sequence). In DNA, the CDR3 is TGTGCCAGCAGCCTCCGGGACACACTCTTCTATGGCTACACCTTC. Amino acids: CASSLRDTLFYGYTF.

V and J are TRBV13 and TRBJ1-1; D ambiguous. V shed 1 base and J shed 1 base, with 7 bases lying between them. The CDR3 runs 14 residues. Per germline, CDR1 PRHDT and CDR2 FYEKMQ (reference sequence). The CDR3 region is CASSLVQANTEAFF. The CDR3 DNA sequence: TGTGCCAGCAGCTTAGTCCAGGCGAACACTGAAGCTTTCTTT.

The chain is built from TRBV12-5 and TRBJ1-1; D call uncertain. Trimming shortened V by 3 bases and J by 4 bases, and 12 bases separated the two germline ends. Germline loops: CDR1 LGHNT, CDR2 FRNRAP. The CDR3 totals 14 residues. CDR3: CASGLLSSSTEAFF. DNA for the CDR3: TGTGCTAGTGGTTTACTTAGTAGTAGCACTGAAGCTTTCTTT.

V and J are TRBV13 and TRBJ2-3; 9 bases are shared with TRBD1. The CDR3 runs 16 residues. Germline V gives CDR1 PRHDT, CDR2 FYEKMQ (reference sequence). The V segment lost 5 bases and the J segment 5 bases; nucleotides outside the gene matches: 11. DNA of the CDR3: TGTGCCAGCAGCCTCCGGGACAGGGCCACGGGAGATACGCAGTATTTT. Translating it yields CASSLRDRATGDTQYF.

The rearrangement links TRBV6-5 to TRBJ2-7, with D possibly matching TRBD2 (5 bases). Germline CDR1 is MNHEY and CDR2 is SVGAGI. V lost 2 bases and J lost 3, with 8 bases in between. The CDR3 extends over 13 amino acids. CDR3 nucleotides: TGTGCCAGCAGTTACGGGGAGAGCTACGAGCAGTACTTC. It translates to CASSYGESYEQYF.

This chain links TRBV5-6 with TRBJ1-6; 8 nucleotides agree with TRBD1. This CDR3 is built from 16 residues. Unmatched junction bases numbered 8, after V lost 4 bases and J lost 5 bases. Germline values: CDR1 SGHDT, CDR2 YYEEEE. CDR3 amino acids: CASSLYWTGHNSPLHF. Here the CDR3 DNA reads TGTGCCAGCAGCCTCTATTGGACAGGGCATAATTCACCCCTCCACTTT.

The chain recombines TRBV5-8 with TRBJ1-3; D remains unclear. This CDR3 has 14 residues. Germline CDR1 reads SGHTS; CDR2 reads YDEGEE. The germline V and J ends were trimmed by 2 bases and 8 bases, with 14 bases remaining between them. The CDR3 spells CASSFDVNGYTIYF. The CDR3 DNA sequence: TGTGCCAGCAGCTTCGACGTGAACGGGTACACCATATATTTT.

The chain joins TRBV28 to TRBJ2-3; D remains ambiguous. There are 16 residues in the CDR3. The ends were cut back, 2 bases at V and 2 bases at J, with 14 bases in the middle. The V gene's germline CDR1 is MDHEN and CDR2 SYDVKM. CDR3 protein: CASSLPPTRYTDTQYF. The CDR3 DNA reads TGTGCCAGCAGTTTACCCCCTACGCGGTACACAGATACGCAGTATTTT.

The CDR3 region has the DNA TGCGCCAGCAGCCAACCAGGGTCCTACAATGAGCAGTTCTTC. It yields the protein CASSQPGSYNEQFF. The V gene is TRBV4-3, the J gene TRBJ2-1; tentative D call: TRBD1 (5 bases). The V end was cut by 2 bases, the J end by 1 base, with 6 bases between. The germline CDR1 and CDR2 sequences are LGHNA and YSLEER. The CDR3 is made up of 14 amino acids.

The table lists this clone with a few counts. This chain joins TRBV5-1 and TRBJ2-1; TRBD2 aligns across 7 bases. Germline V gene data show CDR1 as SGHRS and CDR2 as YFSETQ. J was trimmed by 8 bases and V by 4 bases; bases with no gene match: 9. The length of the CDR3 is 14 residues. This CDR3 is CASSIMWSGDEQFF. Written as DNA, the CDR3 is TGCGCCAGCAGCATTATGTGGAGCGGGGATGAGCAGTTCTTC. The variable domain in full, with the rest retrieved from reference TRBV5-1 and TRBJ2-1, is KAGVTQTPRYLIKTRGQQVTLSCSPISGHRSVSWYQQTPGQGLQFLFEYFSETQRNKGNFPGRFSGRQFSNSRSEMNVSTLELGDSALYLCASSIMWSGDEQFFGPGTRLTVL.

This chain joins TRBV7-9 and TRBJ1-3, with D possibly being TRBD1 (6 bases). The CDR3 totals 17 residues. The germline V and J ends were trimmed by 3 bases and 7 bases, with 22 bases remaining between them. The V gene's germline CDR1 is SEHNR and CDR2 FQNEAQ (reference sequence). The CDR3 is CASSFNTQTGAKNTIYF. The CDR3, as DNA: TGTGCCAGCAGCTTTAACACCCAGACAGGCGCCAAGAACACCATATATTTT.

The chain uses TRBV4-3 and TRBJ2-5, with 7 nucleotides matching TRBD2. J was trimmed by 4 bases and V by 0 bases; bases with no gene match: 11. The CDR3 length is 17 residues. CDR1 is LGHNA, CDR2 YSLEER, per germline. The CDR3 reads CASSQERLTGGPETQYF. The CDR3 coding sequence is TGCGCCAGCAGCCAAGAAAGGTTAACGGGGGGACCAGAGACCCAGTACTTC.

In this sample, this clone turned up a few times. J is TRBJ1-4 and V is TRBV4-2, with TRBD1 identical over 7 bases. The CDR3 has 20 amino acids. V lost 0 bases, J lost 0 bases, and 13 bases stayed unmatched. Germline values: CDR1 LGHNA, CDR2 YNFKEQ. The CDR3 loop is CASSQDVVDRAFATNEKLFF. The DNA for the CDR3 is TGTGCCAGCAGCCAAGATGTTGTTGACAGGGCCTTTGCAACTAATGAAAAACTGTTTTTT.

The chain couples TRBV7-2 to TRBJ2-5, with D hard to call. Germline CDR1 is SGHTA and CDR2 is FQGNSA. V lost 4 bases and J lost 5, with 5 bases in between. This CDR3 spans 11 amino acids. CDR3 loop: CASSSRETQYF. In DNA, the CDR3 is TGTGCCAGCAGCTCCCGGGAGACCCAGTACTTC.

This chain connects TRBV27 to TRBJ1-5; TRBD1 is a possible D gene (5 bases). CDR1 is MNHEY, CDR2 SMNVEV, per germline (reference sequence). V was pared by 6 bases and J by 11 bases, with 11 bases between. There are 11 residues in the CDR3. CDR3 nucleotide sequence: TGTGCCAGCAGAGGTCCCAGGGCCCAGCATTTT. This sequence encodes CASRGPRAQHF.

This clone was recorded once. The chain links TRBV4-3 to TRBJ1-2; perhaps TRBD1 as D (6 bases). This CDR3 region has 14 residues. Trimming pared 0 bases from V and 8 bases from J, leaving 13 bases between. Germline V CDR1 and CDR2: LGHNA, YSLEER. The DNA of the CDR3 is TGCGCCAGCAGCCAAGATCGGGGGGGCGGCGGCTACACCTTC. The encoded protein is CASSQDRGGGGYTF.

The J gene is TRBJ1-2, the V gene TRBV29-1, with TRBD1 as a possible D gene (5 bases). Deletions cut 3 bases from V and 0 bases from J, with 11 bases between. The CDR3 extends over 14 amino acids. Germline values: CDR1 SQVTM, CDR2 ANQGSEA. The CDR3 reads CSVDGATANYGYTF. The DNA of the CDR3 is TGCAGCGTTGATGGGGCGACAGCTAACTATGGCTACACCTTC.

The chain employs TRBV9 and TRBJ2-3; 9 nucleotides agree with TRBD2. The V segment lost 4 bases and the J segment 3 bases; nucleotides outside the gene matches: 6. The CDR3 has 15 amino acids. From germline, CDR1 is SGDLS and CDR2 YYNGEE. CDR3 residues: CASSFSGSPTDTQYF. CDR3 bases: TGTGCCAGCAGCTTTAGCGGGAGCCCTACAGATACGCAGTATTTT.

This sequence joins TRBV28 and TRBJ2-7, with 11 bases matching TRBD2. This CDR3 is built from 14 residues. The germline V gene encodes CDR1 MDHEN and CDR2 SYDVKM. The ends lost 6 bases at V and 3 bases at J; junction bases unmatched: 4. The CDR3 loop reads CASRSGTSGYEQYF. CDR3 nucleotides: TGTGCCAGCAGGTCCGGGACTAGCGGCTACGAGCAGTACTTC.

The chain couples TRBV9 to TRBJ2-1; a possible D gene is TRBD2 (5 bases). The CDR3 has 17 amino acids. Per germline, CDR1 SGDLS and CDR2 YYNGEE. V gave up 3 bases and J gave up 1 base, with 17 bases separating them. CDR3 DNA: TGTGCCAGCAGCGCCCAAAGGGTGGGAGAATCCTACAATGAGCAGTTCTTC. This codes for CASSAQRVGESYNEQFF.

The sample holds many counts of this clone. The J gene is TRBJ2-7, the V gene TRBV28, with 9 bases fitting TRBD1. Per germline, CDR1 MDHEN and CDR2 SYDVKM. The CDR3 has 14 residues. V was pared by 6 bases and J by 4 bases, with 7 bases of the junction left unmatched. The CDR3 loop is CASRRGGTGYEQYF. The CDR3 DNA reads as TGTGCCAGCAGGAGAGGTGGGACAGGGTACGAGCAGTACTTC. Together with reference TRBV28 and TRBJ2-7, the CDR3 gives the full variable domain: DVKVTQSSRYLVKRTGEKVFLECVQDMDHENMFWYRQDPGLGLRLIYFSYDVKMKEKGDIPEGYSVSREKKERFSLILESASTNQTSMYLCASRRGGTGYEQYFGPGTRLTVT.

V gene TRBV7-2 combines with J gene TRBJ1-5; D unclear. V lost 1 base to trimming and J lost 5 bases, with 6 bases between them. The CDR3 extends over 13 amino acids. From germline, CDR1 is SGHTA and CDR2 FQGNSA. The CDR3 nucleotides read TGTGCCAGCAGCTTAGAAGGAGATCAGCCCCAGCATTTT. Protein sequence: CASSLEGDQPQHF.

This clone showed up just a few times. In nucleotides, the CDR3 is TGTGCCAGCAGTGAGGGGGCGGATAATTCACCCCTCCACTTT. It translates to CASSEGADNSPLHF. This chain connects TRBV6-5 to TRBJ1-6, with 7 bases aligning to TRBD1. The CDR3 contains 14 residues. V lost 5 bases to trimming and J lost 5 bases; unmatched junction nucleotides: 3. CDR1 MNHEY and CDR2 SVGAGI come from the germline V gene.

The chain links TRBV7-9 to TRBJ2-7, with 7 bases aligning to TRBD2. Losses at the gene ends were 3 bases for V and 8 bases for J; bases not matched to a gene: 4. This CDR3 has 12 residues. Looked up from germline, CDR1 is SEHNR and CDR2 is FQNEAQ (reference sequence). CDR3 sequence reads: CASSLGGAQQYF. Written as DNA, the CDR3 is TGTGCCAGCAGCTTGGGAGGGGCTCAGCAGTACTTC.

The sample holds one count of this clone. The V call is TRBV6-1, the J call TRBJ2-7; D is perhaps TRBD2 (5 bases). The CDR3 runs 14 residues. The germline CDR1 and CDR2 sequences are MNHNS and SASEGT. Deletions cut 2 bases from V and 1 base from J, with 9 bases between. CDR3 protein: CASSEFGKSYEQYF. The CDR3 region has the DNA TGTGCCAGCAGTGAATTCGGGAAATCCTACGAGCAGTACTTC.

The genes are TRBV5-1 and TRBJ2-5, with TRBD1 as a possible D gene (5 bases). CDR1 is SGHRS, CDR2 YFSETQ, per germline. Trimming took off 0 bases at V and 3 bases at J, with 6 bases between the two ends. This CDR3 contains 13 residues. The CDR3 bases are TGCGCCAGCAGCTTGGCACAGGAAGAGACCCAGTACTTC. Protein: CASSLAQEETQYF.

The chain couples TRBV6-1 to TRBJ1-5; D uncertain. V was shortened by 7 bases and J by 6 bases, with 19 bases between the two germline ends. Germline lookup yields CDR1 MNHNS and CDR2 SASEGT. The CDR3 sequence is 15 residues long. CDR3 bases: TGTGCCAGCACCTCCCTACTGACAAACGGTCAGCCCCAGCATTTT. Residues: CASTSLLTNGQPQHF.

J is TRBJ1-5 and V is TRBV4-1, with 7 bases that match TRBD1. V lost 1 base, J lost 1 base, and 1 base stayed unmatched. The CDR3 contains 15 residues. Per germline, CDR1 MGHRA and CDR2 YSYEKL. The CDR3 DNA sequence: TGCGCCAGCAGCCAAGTGGACAGGAGCAATCAGCCCCAGCATTTT. Protein product: CASSQVDRSNQPQHF.